Presented here are 19 T cell receptor beta chains from one specimen sequenced in a study of immune evolution from preneoplasia to lung adenocarcinoma. TCRdb's copy holds only in-frame clones and misses some; the assay was immunoSEQ multiplex PCR. The sample consists of around 40,000 clones, 70% to 80% of them appearing once. Specimen: FFPE invasive lung adenocarcinoma tissue. Source of these receptors: a person in their sixties with lung adenocarcinoma.

This clone occurred once. The chain joins TRBV5-6 to TRBJ2-1; 11 nucleotides match TRBD2. Trimming took 3 bases from V and 7 from J; bases not matched to a gene: 9. CDR1 and CDR2 from the germline V gene are SGHDT and YYEEEE. The CDR3 is made up of 16 amino acids. The CDR3 DNA is TGTGCCAGCAGCTCCCGACTAGCGGGAAACGAGAATGAGCAGTTCTTC. As protein: CASSSRLAGNENEQFF.

The chain recombines TRBV5-6 with TRBJ2-1, with 7 positions matching TRBD2. The germline V gene has CDR1 SGHDT and CDR2 YYEEEE. With 7 bases clipped from V and 0 bases from J, the junction kept 7 bases outside the gene matches. The CDR3 totals 15 residues. CDR3 sequence: CASGRAYSSYNEQFF. CDR3 sequence (DNA): TGTGCCAGCGGGAGGGCCTACAGCTCCTACAATGAGCAGTTCTTC. The whole variable domain, remainder taken from reference TRBV5-6 and TRBJ2-1, is DAGVTQSPTHLIKTRGQQVTLRCSPKSGHDTVSWYQQALGQGPQFIFQYYEEEERQRGNFPDRFSGHQFPNYSSELNVNALLLGDSALYLCASGRAYSSYNEQFFGPGTRLTVL.

The V gene is TRBV7-9, the J gene TRBJ2-5; D gene ambiguous. V was shortened by 1 base and J by 1 base, with 7 bases between the two germline ends. The germline gives CDR1 SEHNR, CDR2 FQNEAQ (reference sequence). This CDR3 is 14 amino acids long. This CDR3 is CASSLVTGQETQYF. Here the CDR3 DNA reads TGTGCCAGCAGCTTAGTCACGGGCCAAGAGACCCAGTACTTC.

V usage is TRBV30 and J usage is TRBJ1-1; no clear D gene. Deletions cut 1 base from V and 6 bases from J, with 15 bases between. CDR3 length: 14 residues. CDR1 and CDR2 from the germline V gene are GTSNPN and SVGIG (reference sequence). The CDR3, as DNA: TGTGCCTGGAGTGGATTCGGGATATGGGCTGAAGCTTTCTTT. This sequence encodes CAWSGFGIWAEAFF.

The chain combines TRBV5-5 with TRBJ2-5; D could derive from TRBD1 or TRBD2 (8 bases each). The CDR3 runs to 16 residues. Looked up from germline, CDR1 is SGHKS and CDR2 is YYEKEE (reference sequence). The V gene lost 4 bases and the J gene lost 2 bases, with 18 bases spanning the gap. CDR3 in DNA: TGTGCCAGCAGCCAAGGGACAGGCGGGGGGCAAGAGACCCAGTACTTC. This gives the protein CASSQGTGGGQETQYF.

On this clone itself: This may arise from a read error, as a much more abundant clone is one base away. The rearrangement uses TRBV5-6 and TRBJ2-7; no reliable D call. CDR3 length: 11 residues. Germline CDR1 and CDR2: SGHDT and YYEEEE. V lost 0 bases and J 5 bases, leaving 3 bases between the germline ends. The CDR3 here is CASSLGDEQYF. CDR3 sequence (DNA): TGTGCCAGCAGCTTGGGGGACGAGCAGTACTTC.

The rearrangement uses TRBV15 and TRBJ2-5, with 7 bases matching TRBD1. The CDR3 runs to 14 residues. Germline trimming cut 1 base from V and 9 bases from J; bases unmatched to any gene: 8. Germline values: CDR1 LNHNV, CDR2 YYDKDF (reference sequence). The CDR3 here is CATSRVTGSLPQYF. CDR3 bases: TGTGCCACCAGCAGAGTGACAGGGAGTCTACCCCAGTACTTC.

This chain joins TRBV4-2 and TRBJ2-2; D is possibly TRBD1 (6 bases). Trimming cost V 0 bases and J 9 bases, with 8 bases left between them. The CDR3 is made up of 13 amino acids. In germline, CDR1 is LGHNA, CDR2 YNFKEQ. The CDR3 reads CASSQEQGRELFF. The CDR3, as DNA: TGTGCCAGCAGCCAAGAACAGGGCCGGGAGCTGTTTTTT.

This sequence joins TRBV29-1 and TRBJ2-2, with D tentatively TRBD2 (6 bases). The CDR3 length is 13 residues. Germline V CDR1 and CDR2: SQVTM, ANQGSEA. Deletions cut 7 bases from V and 5 bases from J, with 14 bases between. CDR3 protein: CSGRDSLTGELFF. CDR3 nucleotide sequence: TGCAGCGGGCGGGACTCATTGACCGGGGAGCTGTTTTTT.

The V and J genes are TRBV29-1 and TRBJ2-1; 11 bases are shared with TRBD2. The CDR3 is 17 amino acids. The ends lost 1 base at V and 7 bases at J; junction bases unmatched: 12. From germline, CDR1 is SQVTM and CDR2 ANQGSEA. CDR3 region: CSVEGRDEGLAENEQFF. Here the CDR3 DNA reads TGCAGCGTTGAAGGTAGGGACGAGGGACTAGCGGAAAATGAGCAGTTCTTC.

The chain employs TRBV7-8 and TRBJ2-1; the D is unclear. V was clipped by 2 bases and J by 4 bases, with 12 bases between them. The germline V gene has CDR1 SGHVS and CDR2 FQNEAQ. The CDR3 length is 15 residues. The CDR3 protein is CASSLKDGLYNEQFF. The CDR3 region has the DNA TGTGCCAGCAGCTTAAAGGACGGGCTTTACAATGAGCAGTTCTTC.

This clone showed up just once. Other DNA sequences in this sample translate to the same CDR3. This chain joins TRBV5-1 and TRBJ1-1; 9 bases line up with TRBD1. The CDR3 runs to 14 residues. J was trimmed by 4 bases and V by 4 bases; bases with no gene match: 5. Looked up from germline, CDR1 is SGHRS and CDR2 is YFSETQ. CDR3 amino acids: CASSIQGAGTEAFF. The CDR3 nucleotides are TGCGCCAGCAGCATACAGGGGGCTGGCACTGAAGCTTTCTTT.

The chain combines TRBV18 with TRBJ2-3; 14 nucleotides agree with TRBD2. Germline lookup yields CDR1 KGHSH and CDR2 LQKENI. V shed 5 bases and J 2 bases; nucleotides not matched to a gene: 9. The CDR3 extends over 18 amino acids. As DNA, the CDR3 is TGTGCCAGCTCATCCGGGACTAGCGGGAGCCGGATCACAGATACGCAGTATTTT. Translating it yields CASSSGTSGSRITDTQYF.

The J gene is TRBJ2-1, the V gene TRBV11-3, with D perhaps matching TRBD1 (6 bases). The CDR3 has 13 residues. Per the germline V gene, CDR1 is SGHNT and CDR2 is YENEEA. Trimming took off 5 bases at V and 1 base at J, with 6 bases between the two ends. The CDR3 loop reads CASSQGSYNEQFF. DNA of the CDR3: TGTGCCAGCAGCCAGGGGTCCTACAATGAGCAGTTCTTC.

CDR3 amino acids: CASRRDRTGSFGSYEQYF. DNA of the CDR3: TGTGCCAGCAGGCGGGACAGGACAGGGTCCTTCGGAAGCTACGAGCAGTACTTC. V gene TRBV2 combines with J gene TRBJ2-7; 8 positions match TRBD1. The CDR3 extends over 18 amino acids. Per germline, CDR1 SNHLY and CDR2 FYNNEI. V lost 6 bases, J lost 3 bases, and 19 bases stayed unmatched.

This clone was seen just once. The chain joins TRBV15 to TRBJ2-1, with TRBD2 identical over 7 bases. CDR1 LNHNV and CDR2 YYDKDF come from the germline V gene (reference sequence). CDR3 size: 15 residues. Losses at the gene ends were 1 base for V and 12 bases for J; bases not matched to a gene: 12. CDR3 in DNA: TGTGCCACCAGCAGAGCCAGTCTAGCGGATTCAGGGCAGTTCTTC. This gives the protein CATSRASLADSGQFF.

V usage is TRBV27 and J usage is TRBJ2-7, with 10 bases matching TRBD2. The germline gives CDR1 MNHEY, CDR2 SMNVEV (reference sequence). The CDR3 loop spans 18 amino acids. The J segment lost 4 bases and the V segment lost 3 bases, leaving 15 bases of the junction unmatched. The CDR3 nucleotides read TGTGCCAGCAGTTTCCGGGTCCGCTCCGGGACTAGCGCGTACGAGCAGTACTTC. This gives the protein CASSFRVRSGTSAYEQYF.

J is TRBJ2-6 and V is TRBV12-5; TRBD2 might be the D (5 bases). The CDR3 totals 17 residues. Between the trimmed V and J ends, which lost 6 bases and 4 bases, there was a span of 19 bases. Germline lookup yields CDR1 LGHNT and CDR2 FRNRAP. CDR3 in amino acids: CASGESGLSRGANVLTF. The CDR3 region has the DNA TGTGCTAGTGGCGAATCCGGACTCAGTCGGGGGGCCAACGTCCTGACTTTC. The whole variable domain, filled in from reference TRBV12-5 and TRBJ2-6, reads DARVTQTPRHKVTEMGQEVTMRCQPILGHNTVFWYRQTMMQGLELLAYFRNRAPLDDSGMPKDRFSAEMPDATLATLKIQPSEPRDSAVYFCASGESGLSRGANVLTFGAGSRLTVL.

The V and J genes are TRBV28 and TRBJ2-1, with 8 bases matching TRBD2. This CDR3 comprises 17 residues. V gave up 5 bases and J gave up 5 bases; unmatched junction bases: 14. Germline CDR1 is MDHEN and CDR2 is SYDVKM. CDR3: CASSPPLTSGPNNEQFF. The DNA of the CDR3 is TGTGCCAGCAGTCCCCCCCTCACTAGCGGACCTAACAATGAGCAGTTCTTC.